Listed below are T cell receptor beta chains from one sample, sequenced in a study of blood T cell repertoires in COVID-19. Sequencing was performed with immunoSEQ multiplex PCR; in TCRdb, only in-frame clones are kept and a portion is missing. The data show about 240,000 clones, approximately 83% seen once. The specimen was PBMCs or T cells enriched from blood (not recorded which). The receptors originated from a woman between 35 and 50 years old with acute COVID-19. Both conserved end residues are part of each CDR3. Fields, in order: J gene, V gene, D gene, clone size, CDR3 protein, CDR3 DNA. A D gene is named only where the DNA matches it firmly. The size entry is marked missing in some rows and otherwise reads once, few, many or a size class.

TRBJ2-4 TRBV3-1/TRBV3-2 . . CASSYGSAKNIQYF TGTGCCAGCAGCTACGGGAGCGCCAAAAACATTCAGTACTTC
TRBJ2-1 TRBV5-1 TRBD2 many CASSLMGLENNEQFF TGCGCCAGCAGCTTGATGGGACTAGAAAACAATGAGCAGTTCTTC
TRBJ2-3 TRBV11-3 . . CASSSRGSGGTDTQYF TGTGCCAGCAGCTCACGGGGTAGCGGCGGCACAGATACGCAGTATTTT
TRBJ2-1 TRBV12-3/TRBV12-4 . . CASSISTENEQFF TGTGCCAGCAGCATCTCGACAGAGAATGAGCAGTTCTTC
TRBJ1-4 TRBV7-8 . few CASSLVGLDLATNEKLFF TGTGCCAGCAGCTTAGTTGGGCTGGACTTGGCAACTAATGAAAAACTGTTTTTT
TRBJ2-1 TRBV5-4 TRBD2 once CASSKREGVNEQFF TGTGCCAGCAGCAAACGGGAGGGCGTGAATGAGCAGTTCTTC
TRBJ1-1 TRBV2 TRBD1 . CASSWDRGGTEAFF TGTGCCAGCAGTTGGGACAGGGGAGGCACTGAAGCTTTCTTT
TRBJ2-1 TRBV4-1 TRBD2 . CASSPLLAGGPDEQFF TGCGCCAGCAGCCCACTTCTAGCGGGAGGGCCCGATGAGCAGTTCTTC
TRBJ1-6 TRBV11-3 TRBD1 . CASRATGEYNSPLHF TGTGCCAGCAGGGCCACAGGGGAGTATAATTCACCCCTCCACTTT
TRBJ2-1 TRBV30 TRBD2 once CAWSVSGSAYNEQFF TGTGCCTGGAGTGTAAGCGGGAGTGCCTACAATGAGCAGTTCTTC
TRBJ1-1 TRBV12-3/TRBV12-4 . few CAAGGGTEAFF TGTGCCGCGGGGGGGGGCACTGAAGCTTTCTTT
TRBJ1-6 TRBV2 . . CASNLDTGISPLHF TGTGCCAGCAACTTGGACACAGGGATTTCACCCCTCCACTTT
TRBJ1-1 TRBV10-1 . . CASSESAGNTEAFF TGCGCCAGCAGTGAGTCGGCGGGGAACACTGAAGCTTTCTTT
TRBJ2-7 TRBV18 TRBD2 . CASSPSGSGTEQYF TGTGCCAGCTCACCTAGCGGGAGCGGTACCGAGCAGTACTTC
TRBJ2-1 TRBV14 . once CASSRSGLNNEQFF TGTGCCAGCAGCAGATCGGGACTGAACAATGAGCAGTTCTTC
TRBJ2-1 TRBV19 TRBD2 once CASKELAGVGSSYNEQFF TGTGCCAGTAAAGAACTAGCGGGAGTGGGGAGCTCCTACAATGAGCAGTTCTTC
TRBJ2-7 TRBV7-9 TRBD1 . CASGRDRGLAGSSSYEQYF TGTGCCAGCGGTCGGGACAGGGGGCTAGCGGGATCTAGCTCCTACGAGCAGTACTTC
TRBJ1-2 TRBV19 TRBD1 . CASSIESTGTGRYGYTF TGTGCCAGTAGTATAGAATCTACCGGGACAGGGCGCTATGGCTACACCTTC
TRBJ2-3 TRBV5-1 . . CASSLWGADTQYF TGCGCCAGCAGCTTGTGGGGGGCAGATACGCAGTATTTT
TRBJ1-1 TRBV5-4 . . CASSTGRQGIEAFF TGTGCCAGCAGCACAGGCCGGCAGGGAATTGAAGCTTTCTTT
TRBJ2-5 TRBV30 TRBD2 . CAWSKSLVSGRPETQYF TGTGCCTGGAGTAAATCCCTCGTTAGCGGGAGGCCAGAGACCCAGTACTTC
TRBJ1-3 TRBV10-3 . few CAIQGGAGNTIYF TGTGCCATCCAGGGTGGCGCTGGAAACACCATATATTTT
TRBJ1-1 TRBV5-4 . . CASSYDSPFEAFF TGTGCCAGCAGCTACGACAGCCCCTTCGAAGCTTTCTTT
TRBJ1-3 TRBV18 . few CASSPREASSGNTIYF TGTGCCAGCTCACCCCGGGAAGCGAGCTCTGGAAACACCATATATTTT
TRBJ2-2 TRBV5-1 TRBD2 . CASRSGLAENTGELFF TGCGCCAGCCGTTCGGGACTAGCGGAGAACACCGGGGAGCTGTTTTTT
TRBJ2-7 TRBV24-1 . once CATSDSGLRGYEQYF TGTGCCACCAGTGATAGCGGACTCCGGGGCTACGAGCAGTACTTC
TRBJ1-1 TRBV5-1 TRBD1 . CASSLTGVGTEAFF TGCGCCAGCAGCTTGACAGGGGTGGGGACTGAAGCTTTCTTT
TRBJ1-1 TRBV18 . . CASSPMGGRNTEAFF TGTGCCAGCTCACCTATGGGGGGGAGGAACACTGAAGCTTTCTTT
TRBJ2-1 TRBV7-6 TRBD2 . CASSTLGTSGRTNEQFF TGTGCCAGCAGCACCCTCGGGACTAGCGGGAGGACAAATGAGCAGTTCTTC
TRBJ2-1 TRBV11-2 . . CASSLDEGGEQFF TGTGCCAGCAGCCTAGATGAGGGCGGTGAGCAGTTCTTC
TRBJ2-3 TRBV9 TRBD2 . CASSVGSLAGVNTQYF TGTGCCAGCAGCGTAGGGAGTTTAGCGGGAGTGAATACGCAGTATTTT
TRBJ1-2 TRBV18 . . CASSPIVQGASNYGYTF TGTGCCAGCTCACCAATCGTACAGGGAGCATCGAACTATGGCTACACCTTC
TRBJ2-7 TRBV23-1 TRBD1 few CASSQSSTGGGYEQYF TGCGCCAGCAGTCAATCTTCCACAGGGGGCGGCTACGAGCAGTACTTC
TRBJ2-1 TRBV5-1 TRBD2 . CASSSTSGLSGGEQFF TGCGCCAGCAGTTCGACTAGCGGGCTGTCGGGGGGTGAGCAGTTCTTC
TRBJ1-1 TRBV10-3 . . CAISATGADTEAFF TGTGCCATCAGTGCAACGGGTGCGGACACTGAAGCTTTCTTT
TRBJ2-6 TRBV11-2 . . CASSLKARGEGAGANVLTF TGTGCCAGCAGCCTAAAGGCCAGGGGCGAAGGGGCTGGGGCCAACGTCCTGACTTTC
TRBJ2-7 TRBV5-8 . . CASSLVSSLSYEQYF TGTGCCAGCAGCTTGGTGAGTTCTCTCTCCTACGAGCAGTACTTC
TRBJ2-3 TRBV3-1/TRBV3-2 . . CASSQGGTSTDTQYF TGTGCCAGCAGCCAAGGAGGTACAAGCACAGATACGCAGTATTTT
TRBJ2-7 TRBV5-8 . . CASSLVGPTRTEQYF TGTGCCAGCAGCTTGGTAGGACCTACCAGGACAGAGCAGTACTTC
TRBJ2-7 TRBV2 TRBD2 . CASSETSASYEQYF TGTGCCAGCAGTGAGACTAGCGCCTCCTACGAGCAGTACTTC
TRBJ2-1 TRBV7-3 TRBD2 few CASSQLAVNEQFF TGTGCCAGCAGCCAGCTAGCGGTCAATGAGCAGTTCTTC
TRBJ2-1 TRBV16 . . CASSQSPRNEQFF TGTGCCAGCAGCCAATCGCCCCGGAATGAGCAGTTCTTC
TRBJ2-7 TRBV11-3 TRBD2 . CASTGLAGSYEQYF TGTGCCAGCACCGGACTAGCGGGATCCTACGAGCAGTACTTC
TRBJ2-7 TRBV19 . . CASSIGRAAYEQYF TGTGCCAGTAGTATTGGCAGGGCGGCGTACGAGCAGTACTTC
TRBJ2-3 TRBV14 . . CASSQDPGLIITDTQYF TGTGCCAGCAGCCAAGATCCGGGACTCATCATCACAGATACGCAGTATTTT